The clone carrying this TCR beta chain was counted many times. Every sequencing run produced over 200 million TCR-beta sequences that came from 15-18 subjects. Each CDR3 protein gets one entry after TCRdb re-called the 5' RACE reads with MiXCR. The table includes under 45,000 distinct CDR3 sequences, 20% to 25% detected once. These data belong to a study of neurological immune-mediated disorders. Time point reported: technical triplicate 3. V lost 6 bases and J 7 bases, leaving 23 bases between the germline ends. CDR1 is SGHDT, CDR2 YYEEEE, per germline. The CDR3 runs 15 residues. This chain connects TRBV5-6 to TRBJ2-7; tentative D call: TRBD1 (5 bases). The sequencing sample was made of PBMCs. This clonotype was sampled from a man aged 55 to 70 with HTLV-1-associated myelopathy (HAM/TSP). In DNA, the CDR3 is TGTGCCAGCACCGATACAGGTCTGGCGGCCAGGGAGCAGTACTTC. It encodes CASTDTGLAAREQYF.